The text below deals with one T cell receptor beta chain. Cohort assignment relied on participant-reported clinical history. What the recovered Cohort 3 donors had was two negative PCRs, clearance, or symptom resolution. This sample was included in a study of blood T cell repertoires in COVID-19. On the study more broadly: Sources were T cells, B-cell-depleted T cells, or PBMCs; the material itself was cDNA or gDNA.

In the original analysis: The authors estimated nucleated cell counts from reference gene primer amplification. Produced via immunoSEQ multiplex PCR; TCRdb's table is partial and in-frame only. V and J calls and clone size are those listed in that table; D and trimming were worked out from the DNA. The sample lists 170,000 or so clones; around 83% were seen once. This sequence was found in a man aged 40-49 years who had recovered from COVID-19. Sample: PBMCs or T cells enriched from blood (not recorded which).

The chain's CDR3 is CASSITNRGSEAFF. The CDR3 nucleotides are TGTGCCAGTAGTATTACGAACAGGGGGTCTGAAGCTTTCTTT. The gene calls are TRBV19 and TRBJ1-1; 8 bases match TRBD1. CDR1 LNHDA and CDR2 SQIVND come from the germline V gene (reference sequence). V lost 3 bases and J lost 6; bases outside the gene matches: 6. The CDR3 contains 14 residues.